This TCR beta chain was profiled in a study of T-cell reconstitution after alpha-beta-depleted transplantation in children. The V end lost 6 bases, the J end lost 5 bases, and 18 bases lay between the germline ends. The CDR3 spans 15 residues. Unique molecular identifiers were built into the TCRbeta library. TCRdb re-called the PCR reads with MiXCR, one entry per CDR3 protein. Of tens of thousands of distinct CDR3 sequences in the sample, around 18% are singletons; the top ten hold 51%. The receptor's source is a male patient aged 2-15 years who had a stem cell transplant for acute lymphoblastic leukemia, so the T cells may come from the graft donor. This chain links TRBV12-3 or TRBV12-4 with TRBJ2-3; D tentatively fits TRBD1 or TRBD2 (5 bases each). This specimen was PBMCs, mostly from graft donor cells, taken 360 days after TCRalphabeta/CD19-depleted stem cell transplant. CDR3 loop: CASSPWGYIVDTQYF. The CDR3 DNA is TGTGCCAGCAGCCCGTGGGGGTATATTGTAGATACGCAGTATTTT.